This is a list of T cell receptor beta chains from one sample in a study of blood T cell repertoires in COVID-19. Data came from immunoSEQ multiplex PCR; TCRdb stores just in-frame clones and leaves some out. The sample shows around 230,000 clones, 70% to 90% of them seen only once. The specimen was peripheral blood. The receptors here all came from a man aged 50 or older with COVID-19, enrolled during active disease. The CDR3 runs from the conserved cysteine through the conserved F or W. Fields, in order: D gene, clone size, J gene, V gene, CDR3 protein. The D gene is left open where the match is weak. Not every row has a clone size; where given, it reads once, few, many or a size class.

>.|.|TRBJ1-5|TRBV6-5
CASSYSITGNQPQHF
>.|once|TRBJ1-4|TRBV7-6
CASSSRAGGSVDEKLFF
>TRBD1|.|TRBJ1-5|TRBV11-3
CASSPRSRAGGNQPQHF
>TRBD2|.|TRBJ2-5|TRBV14
CASSQGFLAGGGETQYF
>TRBD2|.|TRBJ2-5|TRBV30
CAWIPGGGETQYF
>TRBD1|.|TRBJ1-5|TRBV25-1
CASRGTGINQPQHF
>.|.|TRBJ2-2|TRBV15
CATSRDRTVTGELFF
>.|.|TRBJ1-1|TRBV7-9
CASSHQGNTEAFF
>.|.|TRBJ2-2|TRBV28
CASSLGTPNTGELFF
>.|.|TRBJ1-1|TRBV7-8
CASAAGANTEAFF
>.|.|TRBJ2-5|TRBV7-9
CASSHRRPGRGETQYF
>TRBD2|.|TRBJ2-1|TRBV5-1
CASSPTGTSGINEQFF
>.|.|TRBJ1-2|TRBV24-1
CATSDKGPNYGYTF
>.|.|TRBJ1-5|TRBV6-1
CASSEWKTGWNQPQHF
>TRBD2|.|TRBJ2-5|TRBV7-6
CASSLGLAGGQETQYF
>.|once|TRBJ2-2|TRBV18
CASSPRGQTNTGELFF
>TRBD2|.|TRBJ2-5|TRBV20-1
CSASGRGDQETQYF
>.|.|TRBJ1-1|TRBV6-5
CASSRGDGYTEAFF
>.|.|TRBJ2-1|TRBV21-1
CASSKEERKSSYNEQFF
>.|.|TRBJ1-3|TRBV6-5
CASRKGAGNTIYF
>.|.|TRBJ1-1|TRBV5-1
CASSLVAEPGTEAFF
>TRBD1|.|TRBJ2-2|TRBV19
CASSRNRDRGFTGELFF
>TRBD1|.|TRBJ2-7|TRBV4-3
CASSHMGTGGSYEQYF
>.|.|TRBJ1-4|TRBV19
CASSITPGLSSEVRFF
>.|.|TRBJ2-2|TRBV6-2/TRBV6-3
CASSHPGRGAPQNTGELFF
>.|.|TRBJ2-1|TRBV5-1
CASSLGSYNEQFF
>TRBD1|.|TRBJ1-2|TRBV4-1
CASSQAGQGLENYGYTF
>TRBD1|.|TRBJ1-5|TRBV27
CASSRQGREQPQHF
>.|few|TRBJ1-2|TRBV7-2
CASSLALRGGTYGYTF
>.|few|TRBJ1-4|TRBV7-9
CASSLAAGDANEKLFF
>.|.|TRBJ1-2|TRBV3-1/TRBV3-2
CASSQDLPYGYTF
>.|.|TRBJ2-2|TRBV7-3
CASSLGPTNTGELFF
>.|few|TRBJ2-7|TRBV7-9
CASSQNQGSTYEQYF
>.|.|TRBJ2-5|TRBV30
CAWSEAGQWETQYF
>TRBD2|.|TRBJ2-3|TRBV5-1
CASSLRTSSTDTQYF
>.|few|TRBJ2-3|TRBV5-1
CASSLSDTQYF
>TRBD2|.|TRBJ2-1|TRBV3-1/TRBV3-2
CASSPRPGTSGGPYNEQFF
>.|.|TRBJ1-1|TRBV18
CASSVGRNTEAFF
>.|once|TRBJ2-5|TRBV7-9
CASSFQVETQYF
>.|.|TRBJ1-4|TRBV3-1/TRBV3-2
CASSQDPPRNEKLFF
>.|.|TRBJ2-7|TRBV6-1
CASSEARGTLTYEQYF
>.|.|TRBJ1-3|TRBV3-1/TRBV3-2
CASSQDPASSGNTIYF
>TRBD1|.|TRBJ2-7|TRBV19
CASSKTGITYEQYF
>.|.|TRBJ1-3|TRBV15
CATSSGTASNTIYF
>.|.|TRBJ1-2|TRBV28
CASSSPGTLYGYTF
>.|few|TRBJ2-1|TRBV5-5
CASSLGAGSYNEQFF
>TRBD1|.|TRBJ2-2|TRBV4-3
CASSHPRAGTGLGGELFF
>TRBD2|once|TRBJ2-3|TRBV4-3
CASSQGWGLAGGDTQYF
>.|.|TRBJ2-1|TRBV28
CASSLSYNEQFF
>.|.|TRBJ2-1|TRBV5-8
CASSLGHRGLSAFF
>TRBD1|.|TRBJ2-7|TRBV30
CAWSAGTGGGYEQYF
>.|.|TRBJ2-2|TRBV5-1
CASSLAGETGELFF
>TRBD2|once|TRBJ2-5|TRBV6-2/TRBV6-3
CASSPGWTSGGEETQYF
>.|.|TRBJ1-1|TRBV5-5
CASSLGVPFLNTEAFF
>.|.|TRBJ2-6|TRBV5-4
CASSPYRGSGVSGANVLTF
>.|.|TRBJ2-1|TRBV11-2
CASSLVARNNEQFF
>TRBD1|.|TRBJ2-5|TRBV30
CAWSVAGTGAETQYF
>TRBD1|.|TRBJ1-2|TRBV28
CASSFQGTAPNYGYTF
>.|once|TRBJ2-3|TRBV7-3
CASSLRGPDTQYF
>TRBD2|.|TRBJ2-7|TRBV6-1
CASSERSSGGAGEQYF